Here is one TCR beta chain with its context. The study sequenced TCR beta in blood CD8+ and CD4+ T cells. The study used healthy donors as controls matched for age and sex. The entry originates in a study of CD8 T cells in Susac syndrome. The CDR3 extends over 16 amino acids. With V trimmed by 5 bases and J by 1 base, 8 bases remained unmatched. The germline gives CDR1 PRHDT, CDR2 FYEKMQ (reference sequence). cDNA came from about 0.5 to 1 ug RNA primed by random hexamers. Amplification of TCR beta CDR3 was carried out by immunoSEQ multiplex PCR, which covered 54 Vbeta and 13 Jbeta segments. TCRdb processed the immunoSEQ multiplex PCR reads anew with MiXCR; each CDR3 protein has one entry. The repertoire holds about 190,000 distinct CDR3 sequences, with roughly 92% as singletons.

This chain uses TRBV13 with TRBJ2-7; 10 positions agree with TRBD1. The origin of this receptor is a human donor in good health. Source material: CD4+ T cells from PBMCs. For the CDR3, the DNA is TGTGCCAGCAGCCCCCGACGGACAGGGGGTTCCTACGAGCAGTACTTC. This encodes CASSPRRTGGSYEQYF.